One sample yielded the 9 T cell receptor beta chains listed below, sequenced in a study of graft-versus-host responses after intestinal transplantation. Profiling relied on immunoSEQ multiplex PCR, and the TCRdb table lists in-frame clones only, not all of them. The table has under 100,000 clones, around 93% seen once; the top ten hold about 0.2%. These receptors lack a known antigen. The specimen comprised unstimulated CD4+ T cells sorted from spleen or lymph node cells, sampled before transplant. The receptor source for this set is a human donor who was the organ donor for an intestinal transplant.

V is TRBV28 and J is TRBJ1-3, with TRBD1 matching 8 bases. CDR3 size: 17 residues. The trim removed 5 bases at V and 0 bases at J, leaving 9 bases unmatched. Looked up from germline, CDR1 is MDHEN and CDR2 is SYDVKM. The DNA for the CDR3 is TGTGCCAGCAGTCTAAGGACAGGGACCAACTCTGGAAACACCATATATTTT. It specifies CASSLRTGTNSGNTIYF.

This clone appeared a few times. This CDR3 is CASSDGVGYTF. The CDR3 DNA reads TGCGCCAGCAGTGACGGGGTAGGCTACACCTTC. V and J are TRBV10-1 and TRBJ1-2; unclear D gene. V gave up 3 bases and J gave up 8 bases, with 7 bases separating them. Germline V gene lookup returns CDR1 WNHNN and CDR2 SYGVQD (reference sequence). The CDR3 contains 11 residues.

As regards this clone: This sample also contains other DNA sequences that code for the same CDR3. The chain combines TRBV28 with TRBJ2-7, with D possibly being TRBD1 (5 bases). V was cut by 6 bases and J by 2 bases, with 11 bases left in between. The CDR3 runs 13 residues. Germline V gives CDR1 MDHEN, CDR2 SYDVKM. CDR3 region: CASSPRQTYEQYF. In DNA form, the CDR3 reads TGTGCCAGCAGCCCCAGACAGACCTACGAGCAGTACTTC.

V and J are TRBV4-1 and TRBJ1-1; 8 nucleotides match TRBD1. The germline gives CDR1 MGHRA, CDR2 YSYEKL. The V segment lost 4 bases and the J segment 4 bases; nucleotides outside the gene matches: 5. The CDR3 has 14 amino acids. CDR3 sequence reads: CASSRGTGGTEAFF. The CDR3 coding sequence is TGCGCCAGCAGCCGGGGCACAGGGGGCACTGAAGCTTTCTTT.

V gene TRBV18 combines with J gene TRBJ2-7, with a possible D match to TRBD1 (6 bases). V lost 1 base, J lost 7 bases, and 20 bases lay in between. CDR3 length: 16 amino acids. CDR1 and CDR2 from the germline V gene are KGHSH and LQKENI. CDR3 in amino acids: CASSPLAQGFVREQYF. CDR3 bases: TGTGCCAGCTCACCACTCGCTCAGGGGTTCGTTCGGGAGCAGTACTTC.

V is TRBV9 and J is TRBJ2-1; 7 bases match TRBD1. CDR3 length: 15 residues. Germline trimming cut 0 bases from V and 4 bases from J; bases unmatched to any gene: 4. Germline V gene data show CDR1 as SGDLS and CDR2 as YYNGEE. The CDR3 is CASSVGGTEYNEQFF. CDR3 nucleotide sequence: TGTGCCAGCAGCGTAGGTGGGACAGAGTACAATGAGCAGTTCTTC.

This rearrangement joins TRBV7-9 to TRBJ2-2, with 11 nucleotides matching TRBD1. Germline lookup yields CDR1 SEHNR and CDR2 FQNEAQ (reference sequence). The CDR3 runs 18 residues. V was clipped by 7 bases and J by 4 bases; unmatched bases: 14. CDR3 protein: CASTKPPRTGGTTGELFF. The CDR3 coding sequence is TGTGCCAGCACCAAGCCGCCTCGGACAGGGGGCACCACCGGGGAGCTGTTTTTT.

This chain links TRBV6-5 with TRBJ2-3; the D call may be TRBD1 or TRBD2 (5 bases each). From germline, CDR1 is MNHEY and CDR2 SVGAGI. Trimming left V 6 bases short and J 0 bases short, with 13 bases between. The CDR3 consists of 15 residues. The CDR3 loop is CASRGRRTSTDTQYF. Here the CDR3 DNA reads TGTGCCAGCAGGGGACGTCGAACTAGCACAGATACGCAGTATTTT.

In nucleotides, the CDR3 is TGTGCCAGCAGCGAACGGGGGTATGGCTACACCTTC. Translating it yields CASSERGYGYTF. The chain joins TRBV7-2 to TRBJ1-2, with TRBD1 as a possible D gene (5 bases). The CDR3 has 12 residues. CDR1 is SGHTA and CDR2 is FQGNSA in the germline V gene. V was clipped by 5 bases and J by 5 bases, with 9 bases between them.